This TCR beta chain was recovered during a study of graft-versus-host responses after intestinal transplantation. Overall study results and limits: Declines in HvG clones occurring early post-transplant were associated with peak circulating GvH clone levels.

The CDR3 extends over 15 amino acids. CDR1 and CDR2 from the germline V gene are SGHTA and FQGTGA. Trimming took 5 bases from V and 2 from J, leaving 12 bases between them. In regard to this clone: Its antigen is unknown.

Repertoires were generated with immunoSEQ multiplex PCR, while TCRdb's copy carries only in-frame clones and drops some. The sample shows over 80,000 clones, more than 70% of them seen only once. The TCR sequence derives from a human patient who received an intestinal transplant, so some T cells may come from the graft donor. The gene calls are TRBV7-3 and TRBJ2-2; either TRBD1 or TRBD2 may supply D (5 bases each). Here the sequenced sample was PBMCs, taken 255 days after intestinal transplant. CDR3 DNA: TGTGCCAGCAGCCTATCGGGGCCTAACACCGGGGAGCTGTTTTTT. It yields the protein CASSLSGPNTGELFF. Together with reference TRBV7-3 and TRBJ2-2, the CDR3 gives the full variable domain: GAGVSQTPSNKVTEKGKYVELRCDPISGHTALYWYRQSLGQGPEFLIYFQGTGAADDSGLPNDRFFAVRPEGSVSTLKIQRTERGDSAVYLCASSLSGPNTGELFFGEGSRLTVL.